These 24 T cell receptor beta chains came from one sample sequenced in a study of early T cells in non-severe SARS-CoV-2 infection. TCRdb re-called the 5' RACE reads through MiXCR, storing one row per CDR3 protein. The repertoire holds over 15,000 distinct CDR3 sequences, with about 4.8% as singletons. Sequencing used whole blood. The receptor source for this set is an adult who was a healthcare worker with PCR-confirmed SARS-CoV-2 infection or an uninfected control (not recorded which).

This clonotype was seen only a few times. At one of its ends the junction is not consistent with the germline gene, which may arise from a read error. The chain couples TRBV7-9 to TRBJ1-1; D unresolved. This CDR3 contains 13 residues. CDR1 and CDR2 (germline): SEHNR, FQNEAQ (reference sequence). CDR3 bases: TGTGCCAGCAGCTCGACGGTGAACACTGAAGTTTTCTTT. Amino acid sequence: CASSSTVNTEVFF.

This clonotype was seen many times. The gene calls are TRBV28 and TRBJ2-7; 8 bases map to TRBD1. The V gene's germline CDR1 is MDHEN and CDR2 SYDVKM. The CDR3 is 15 amino acids. V was clipped by 3 bases and J by 3 bases; unmatched bases: 7. DNA for the CDR3: TGTGCCAGCAGTTTGAGGACAGGGATTAGCTACGAGCAGTACTTC. Protein sequence: CASSLRTGISYEQYF.

This clonotype is labeled medium-sized. The V gene is TRBV11-3, the J gene TRBJ1-1; D not certain. V gave up 1 base and J gave up 0 bases, with 6 bases separating them. Germline lookup yields CDR1 SGHNT and CDR2 YENEEA. The CDR3 length is 14 residues. CDR3 nucleotide sequence: TGTGCCAGCAGCTTAGGCGGAATGAACACTGAAGCTTTCTTT. This translates into CASSLGGMNTEAFF.

This clonotype was counted many times. The chain links TRBV30 to TRBJ1-2, with 9 nucleotides matching TRBD1. This CDR3 contains 11 residues. V trimming: 8 bases; J trimming: 5 bases; junction bases outside the gene matches: 3. Germline CDR1 GTSNPN, CDR2 SVGIG (reference sequence). CDR3 sequence (DNA): TGTGCCCTAGGACAGGGGTATGGCTACACCTTC. Translated, it gives CALGQGYGYTF.

This clonotype was seen repeatedly, ten times or more. The V gene is TRBV11-2, the J gene TRBJ2-6; D is unclear. Between the trimmed V and J ends, which lost 0 bases and 0 bases, there was a span of 6 bases. This CDR3 region has 16 residues. Germline V gene data show CDR1 as SGHAT and CDR2 as FQNNGV. The CDR3 nucleotides are TGTGCCAGCAGCTTAGATTCAAACTCTGGGGCCAACGTCCTGACTTTC. The encoded protein is CASSLDSNSGANVLTF.

This chain links TRBV28 with TRBJ1-2, with 7 nucleotides matching TRBD1. Germline CDR1 MDHEN, CDR2 SYDVKM. This CDR3 has 15 amino acids. V shed 5 bases, J shed 1 base, and the junction held 7 bases outside the gene matches. CDR3 coding DNA: TGTGCCAGCAGTCCTCCTCCAGGGGGTAACTATGGCTACACCTTC. Its translation: CASSPPPGGNYGYTF.

This clonotype was seen ten or more times. The rearrangement links TRBV6-2 or TRBV6-3 to TRBJ1-1; D unclear. V was shortened by 1 base and J by 10 bases, with 16 bases between the two germline ends. Germline values: CDR1 MNHEY, CDR2 SVGEGT. The CDR3 totals 14 residues. The CDR3 DNA follows: TGTGCCAGCAGTTACTTGGGTCTTCCCGCCCGAGCTTTCTTT. Its translation: CASSYLGLPARAFF.

This clonotype is deemed medium-sized. The chain couples TRBV29-1 to TRBJ2-2; D ambiguous. The CDR3 loop spans 11 amino acids. V lost 5 bases and J 7 bases, leaving 8 bases between the germline ends. Germline V lookup: CDR1 SQVTM, CDR2 ANQGSEA. The CDR3 bases are TGCAGCGTTACGAGCAACGGGGAGCTGTTTTTT. Encoded protein: CSVTSNGELFF.

The V and J genes are TRBV20-1 and TRBJ2-7, with D tentatively TRBD2 (6 bases). V was cut by 6 bases and J by 3 bases, with 15 bases left in between. From germline, CDR1 is DFQATT and CDR2 SNEGSKA (reference sequence). This CDR3 is 13 amino acids long. CDR3 sequence: CSARRDGRYEQYV. The CDR3 region has the DNA TGCAGTGCGAGGAGGGACGGTCGCTACGAGCAGTACGTC.

By share of the sample, this clonotype is medium-sized (0.01 to 0.1%). The chain is built from TRBV7-9 and TRBJ2-1; a weak D match, TRBD2 (5 bases). The germline V gene has CDR1 SEHNR and CDR2 FQNEAQ (reference sequence). CDR3 length equals 15 residues. Trimming removed 0 bases from V and 3 bases from J, with 9 bases in between. CDR3 DNA: TGTGCCAGCAGCTTAGCCGGCGGACTCTACAATGAGCAGTTCTTC. This sequence encodes CASSLAGGLYNEQFF.

The sample holds many counts of this clonotype. The CDR3 sequence is CASSSAPGLDGYTF. The CDR3 DNA sequence: TGTGCCAGCAGCTCTGCTCCCGGGTTGGATGGCTACACCTTC. The gene calls are TRBV7-3 and TRBJ1-2, with D unclear. The germline gives CDR1 SGHTA, CDR2 FQGTGA. The V end lost 4 bases, the J end lost 6 bases, and 15 bases lay between the germline ends. This CDR3 contains 14 residues.

This clonotype was seen a few times. The chain recombines TRBV28 with TRBJ2-3; no reliable D call. CDR3 size: 16 residues. Germline CDR1 and CDR2: MDHEN and SYDVKM. V was shortened by 1 base and J by 0 bases, with 11 bases between the two germline ends. CDR3 in amino acids: CASSLLSRASTDTQYF. The CDR3 DNA reads as TGTGCCAGCAGTTTATTGTCCCGGGCTAGCACAGATACGCAGTATTTT.

This clonotype has more than one count but fewer than ten. The V gene is TRBV5-1, the J gene TRBJ1-1; no firm D call. CDR3 length: 14 residues. V was trimmed by 3 bases and J by 7 bases, leaving 16 bases between them. Germline CDR1 is SGHRS and CDR2 is YFSETQ. The CDR3 protein is CASSSSFPDLEAFF. CDR3 coding DNA: TGCGCCAGCAGCTCCTCTTTCCCAGATCTTGAAGCTTTCTTT.

This clonotype was observed a handful of times. The V gene is TRBV18, the J gene TRBJ2-1; D remains ambiguous. Trimming stripped 6 bases from V and 6 bases from J, with 9 bases between. Germline V gives CDR1 KGHSH, CDR2 LQKENI. The CDR3 covers 12 residues. The CDR3 DNA sequence: TGTGCCAGCTCGAGGAACAGCAATGAGCAGTTCTTC. It codes for CASSRNSNEQFF. The complete variable domain, with remaining parts taken from reference TRBV18 and TRBJ2-1, reads NAGVMQNPRHLVRRRGQEARLRCSPMKGHSHVYWYRQLPEEGLKFMVYLQKENIIDESGMPKERFSAEFPKEGPSILRIQQVVRGDSAAYFCASSRNSNEQFFGPGTRLTVL.

At least ten counts were recorded for this clonotype. The chain links TRBV10-2 to TRBJ2-1; 11 bases align to TRBD2. The CDR3 is made up of 15 amino acids. The V and J ends lost 6 bases and 4 bases, in that order; junction bases with no gene match: 5. Germline CDR1 reads WSHSY; CDR2 reads SAAADI. CDR3 in DNA: TGCGCCAGCAGGCTAGGGACTAGCGGATACAATGAGCAGTTCTTC. Its translation: CASRLGTSGYNEQFF.

This clonotype was counted many times. J is TRBJ1-1 and V is TRBV27; 7 bases align to TRBD1. V trimming: 8 bases; J trimming: 4 bases; junction bases outside the gene matches: 16. Germline V gene lookup returns CDR1 MNHEY and CDR2 SMNVEV (reference sequence). The CDR3 is 16 residues long. DNA for the CDR3: TGTGCCAGCGGGATATGGACAGGAATAGTGACCACTGAAGCTTTCTTT. Translated, it gives CASGIWTGIVTTEAFF.

This clonotype rates as medium-sized (0.01 to 0.1%). The chain uses TRBV20-1 and TRBJ1-3; possible D gene TRBD1, 5 bases. The V and J ends lost 4 bases and 0 bases respectively, with 16 bases between them. Germline V gene data show CDR1 as DFQATT and CDR2 as SNEGSKA (reference sequence). There are 16 residues in the CDR3. The CDR3 here is CSATTDGGISGNTIYF. The DNA for the CDR3 is TGCAGTGCTACAACGGACGGGGGGATCTCTGGAAACACCATATATTTT.

This clonotype occurred many times. The genes are TRBV11-1 and TRBJ2-7; D is unresolved. Per the germline V gene, CDR1 is SGHAT and CDR2 is FQDESV (reference sequence). This CDR3 region has 14 residues. Trimming removed 1 base at V and 2 bases at J, with 9 bases between. DNA of the CDR3: TGTGCCAGCAGCTTAGGTGTCAGAACCTACGAGCAGTACTTC. It encodes CASSLGVRTYEQYF.

This clonotype qualifies as medium-sized. The chain carries TRBV27 and TRBJ2-1; D may be TRBD2 (5 bases). Deletions cut 5 bases from V and 4 bases from J, with 9 bases between. The CDR3 runs 13 residues. Germline-derived CDR1 and CDR2 are MNHEY and SMNVEV (reference sequence). Written as DNA, the CDR3 is TGTGCCAGCAGTCGGACTGGTTACAATGAGCAGTTCTTC. Its protein product is CASSRTGYNEQFF.

This clonotype was detected many times. The chain combines TRBV11-2 with TRBJ2-5; D might be TRBD2 (6 bases). Germline V gives CDR1 SGHAT, CDR2 FQNNGV. V was trimmed by 4 bases and J by 5 bases, leaving 8 bases between them. The CDR3 sequence is 12 residues long. The CDR3 is CASSSGEETQYF. The CDR3 nucleotides are TGTGCCAGCAGCTCGGGGGAGGAGACCCAGTACTTC.

This chain joins TRBV20-1 and TRBJ2-7, with TRBD1 identical over 8 bases. V lost 1 base to trimming and J lost 3 bases; unmatched junction nucleotides: 8. The CDR3 consists of 15 residues. Germline CDR1 reads DFQATT; CDR2 reads SNEGSKA (reference sequence). CDR3 sequence (DNA): TGCAGTGCTAGAGGGGAGCAGGGGGCGCGCTACGAGCAGTACTTC. As protein: CSARGEQGARYEQYF.

This clonotype came up a few times. V and J are TRBV7-9 and TRBJ2-1, with D unclear. CDR1 and CDR2 from the germline V gene are SEHNR and FQNEAQ (reference sequence). Trimming shortened V by 6 bases and J by 3 bases, and 15 bases separated the two germline ends. CDR3 length: 15 residues. CDR3 coding DNA: TGTGCCAGCAGTTCGACGGCGCCTCTCTACAATGAGCAGTTCTTC. It is translated as CASSSTAPLYNEQFF.

Judged by abundance, this clonotype is medium-sized. The CDR3 region has the DNA TGTGCCTGGAGTGTACTGGGGCACCTAGATCAGCCCCAGCATTTT. Translation: CAWSVLGHLDQPQHF. The chain carries TRBV30 and TRBJ1-5; the D gene is possibly TRBD1 (5 bases). Germline-derived CDR1 and CDR2 are GTSNPN and SVGIG (reference sequence). This CDR3 is built from 15 residues. Trimming shortened V by 0 bases and J by 5 bases, and 14 bases separated the two germline ends.

This clonotype was counted ten times or more. The chain carries TRBV19 and TRBJ1-5; D unresolved. The CDR3 sequence is 15 residues long. V was shortened by 2 bases and J by 2 bases, with 10 bases between the two germline ends. CDR1 and CDR2 (germline): LNHDA, SQIVND (reference sequence). CDR3 nucleotides: TGTGCCAGTAGTATACGGGAGAGCGGCAATCAGCCCCAGCATTTT. Translation: CASSIRESGNQPQHF.